Each of the 10 T cell receptor beta chains below was sequenced from the same sample in a study of shared clonotypes between healthy human individuals. The data were produced by immunoSEQ multiplex PCR, yet TCRdb's version contains in-frame clones alone and is incomplete. The sample consists of approximately 840,000 clones, just over 95% of them appearing once. Naive CD8 cells comprised CD45RO-negative, CCR7-positively selected cells, excluding terminally differentiated effector memory CD45RA+ cells. Material: naive CD8+ T cells sorted from blood. These receptors were taken from a man aged 25 to 40 in good health.

This clone was counted once. This CDR3 is CASSRGAFPNTGELFF. The CDR3 DNA reads as TGTGCCAGCAGCCGTGGTGCGTTTCCGAACACCGGGGAGCTGTTTTTT. The rearrangement uses TRBV27 and TRBJ2-2; D call uncertain. The V end was cut by 6 bases, the J end by 0 bases, with 14 bases between. This CDR3 comprises 16 residues. CDR1 is MNHEY, CDR2 SMNVEV, per germline (reference sequence).

This chain uses TRBV5-5 with TRBJ2-1; TRBD2 is a possible D gene (6 bases). The CDR3 extends over 13 amino acids. Trimming cost V 2 bases and J 10 bases, with 13 bases left between them. Germline CDR1 SGHKS, CDR2 YYEKEE (reference sequence). In DNA form, the CDR3 reads TGTGCCAGCAGCTTCGAGTGGGGGGACGAGCAGTTCTTC. Translation gives CASSFEWGDEQFF.

This chain links TRBV15 with TRBJ2-3, with D possibly being TRBD1 (6 bases). The V gene lost 3 bases and the J gene lost 4 bases, with 17 bases spanning the gap. CDR1 is LNHNV and CDR2 is YYDKDF in the germline V gene (reference sequence). CDR3 length: 16 amino acids. The CDR3 DNA reads TGTGCCACCAGCAGGATGGGGGCCATTCTGGCAGATACGCAGTATTTT. Residues: CATSRMGAILADTQYF.

The chain carries TRBV6-1 and TRBJ1-5; the D is unclear. Per germline, CDR1 MNHNS and CDR2 SASEGT. The CDR3 is made up of 15 amino acids. With 5 bases removed from V and 7 bases from J, the gap between germline ends came to 18 bases. CDR3 coding DNA: TGTGCCAGCAGTCCCACCTGGCCCCTTGAGCAGCCCCAGCATTTT. Its translation: CASSPTWPLEQPQHF.

The genes are TRBV29-1 and TRBJ1-2; D possibly corresponds to TRBD1 (5 bases). The CDR3 has 15 residues. Germline V gene lookup returns CDR1 SQVTM and CDR2 ANQGSEA. Trimming took off 0 bases at V and 4 bases at J, with 15 bases between the two ends. CDR3 bases: TGCAGCGTTGAAGATTTTGGGGGGGGATTCTATGGCTACACCTTC. Translating gives CSVEDFGGGFYGYTF.

The chain couples TRBV19 to TRBJ1-5, with D possibly TRBD1 on 6 matching bases. The CDR3 spans 15 residues. V was pared by 1 base and J by 5 bases, with 12 bases between. Germline lookup yields CDR1 LNHDA and CDR2 SQIVND (reference sequence). The CDR3 nucleotides are TGTGCCAGTAGTATAGGTCCCAGGGGTCATCAGCCCCAGCATTTT. Protein product: CASSIGPRGHQPQHF.

V is TRBV7-8 and J is TRBJ2-3, with D possibly matching TRBD1 (5 bases). Trimming took 1 base from V and 4 from J, leaving 9 bases between them. Germline values: CDR1 SGHVS, CDR2 FQNEAQ. The CDR3 runs to 14 residues. CDR3 DNA sequence: TGTGCCAGCAGCTTAGTAGAAGGGGCAGATACGCAGTATTTT. Translation gives CASSLVEGADTQYF.

CDR3 bases: TGTGCCAGCAGGGGCCAGGGGCGGCACTCGGGAACCGGGGAGCTGTTTTTT. Its protein product is CASRGQGRHSGTGELFF. The chain carries TRBV5-5 and TRBJ2-2, with D possibly matching TRBD1 (6 bases). Germline-derived CDR1 and CDR2 are SGHKS and YYEKEE (reference sequence). V was cut by 5 bases and J by 5 bases, with 22 bases left in between. This CDR3 contains 17 residues. Filled out from reference TRBV5-5 and TRBJ2-2, the complete variable domain reads DAGVTQSPTHLIKTRGQQVTLRCSPISGHKSVSWYQQVLGQGPQFIFQYYEKEERGRGNFPDRFSARQFPNYSSELNVNALLLGDSALYLCASRGQGRHSGTGELFFGEGSRLTVL.

The chain joins TRBV14 to TRBJ2-1; TRBD2 is a possible D gene (6 bases). In germline, CDR1 is SGHDN, CDR2 FVKESK. The CDR3 is made up of 12 amino acids. Trimming stripped 4 bases from V and 10 bases from J, with 11 bases between. In DNA form, the CDR3 reads TGTGCCAGCAGCCCGGCGGGAACGGAGCAGTTCTTC. It specifies CASSPAGTEQFF.

This clone was seen only a few times. The chain couples TRBV7-2 to TRBJ2-7; TRBD2 matches 9 bases. Losses at the gene ends were 1 base for V and 2 bases for J; bases not matched to a gene: 3. Germline V CDR1 and CDR2: SGHTA, FQGNSA. CDR3 size: 15 residues. CDR3 DNA sequence: TGTGCCAGCAGCTTAGTGACTAGCGGAGCCTACGAGCAGTACTTC. Amino acid sequence: CASSLVTSGAYEQYF.